Included here is one T cell receptor beta chain sequence, with context. What it binds is unknown. This sample stems from a study of monozygotic twins with inflammatory bowel disease. Study findings and constraints: Reduced clonotype sharing with other individuals was observed in IBD patients relative to healthy twins, especially with disease activity.

Researchers used about 4,000 ng of total RNA for each TCR library. The authors made each sample's cDNA in eight separate reactions. Added by template switching were UMIs that each held a 6-nucleotide sample barcode. After re-calling the 5' RACE reads, TCRdb lists one entry per CDR3 protein, DNA absent. This table lists around 450,000 distinct CDR3 sequences. The sequence was collected from a human donor with ulcerative colitis or Crohn's disease, or a healthy co-twin of an affected twin (not recorded which). Sample: blood.

CDR3 loop: CASSDGTGTFGAFF. The J gene is TRBJ1-1, the V gene TRBV7-9; TCRdb reports TRBD1, a call that lacks DNA to check it against. This CDR3 region has 14 residues. Germline CDR1 and CDR2: SEHNR and FQNEAQ (reference sequence).